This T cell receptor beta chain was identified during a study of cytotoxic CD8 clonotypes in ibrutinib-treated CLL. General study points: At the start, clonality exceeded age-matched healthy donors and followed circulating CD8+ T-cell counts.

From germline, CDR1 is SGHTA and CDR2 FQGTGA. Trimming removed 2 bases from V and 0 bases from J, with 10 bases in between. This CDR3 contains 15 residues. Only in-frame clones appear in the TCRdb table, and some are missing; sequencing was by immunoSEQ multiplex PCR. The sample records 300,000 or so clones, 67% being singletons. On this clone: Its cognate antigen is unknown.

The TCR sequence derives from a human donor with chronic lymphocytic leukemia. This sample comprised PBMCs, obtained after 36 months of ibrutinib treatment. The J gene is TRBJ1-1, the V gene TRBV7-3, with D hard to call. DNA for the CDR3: TGTGCCAGCAGCTTATTTTCAGTTATGAACACTGAAGCTTTCTTT. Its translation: CASSLFSVMNTEAFF.